This is a list of T cell receptor beta chains from one sample in a study of OX40 agonist ivuxolimab in advanced cancers. The data were produced by immunoSEQ multiplex PCR, yet TCRdb's version contains in-frame clones alone and is incomplete. The profile shows some 14,000 clones, 75% to 85% of them singletons. The sample was CD4+ or CD8+ T cells sorted from blood, taken in a trial of the OX40 agonist ivuxolimab. Source of these receptors: an adult with an advanced solid tumor such as melanoma, head and neck, liver or kidney cancer. CDR3s include the opening cysteine and the closing phenylalanine or tryptophan. The order of the fields is V gene, CDR3 length, D gene, CDR3 protein. D genes are given only for firm matches.

V gene: TRBV15; CDR3 length: 13; D gene: .; CDR3 protein: CATSGRRGYEQFF
V gene: TRBV4-3; CDR3 length: 15; D gene: TRBD1; CDR3 protein: CASSIRQGADSPLHF
V gene: TRBV7-9; CDR3 length: 13; D gene: .; CDR3 protein: CASSLPGNTEAFF
V gene: TRBV4-3; CDR3 length: 13; D gene: .; CDR3 protein: CASSQEWGDEQYF
V gene: TRBV27; CDR3 length: 13; D gene: .; CDR3 protein: CASSGGTYYGYTF
V gene: TRBV7-9; CDR3 length: 14; D gene: TRBD1; CDR3 protein: CASSNLDRGDIQYF
V gene: TRBV29-1; CDR3 length: 13; D gene: TRBD1; CDR3 protein: CSVYQGVSYEQYF
V gene: TRBV5-5; CDR3 length: 14; D gene: .; CDR3 protein: CASSIPDSNNEQFF
V gene: TRBV27; CDR3 length: 13; D gene: TRBD1; CDR3 protein: CASTDRGKVEQYF
V gene: TRBV11-2; CDR3 length: 15; D gene: .; CDR3 protein: CASSPLTGTIYEQYF
V gene: TRBV27; CDR3 length: 14; D gene: .; CDR3 protein: CASSRNVEGNEQFF
V gene: TRBV6-6; CDR3 length: 15; D gene: .; CDR3 protein: CASSNTGQRNTEAFF
V gene: TRBV7-2; CDR3 length: 13; D gene: .; CDR3 protein: CASSLGIWDEQFF
V gene: TRBV6-5; CDR3 length: 16; D gene: .; CDR3 protein: CASSYFQARGHNEQFF
V gene: TRBV28; CDR3 length: 13; D gene: .; CDR3 protein: CASSLASPYEQYF
V gene: TRBV7-6; CDR3 length: 14; D gene: .; CDR3 protein: CASSLVLGSQPQHF
V gene: TRBV4-2; CDR3 length: 14; D gene: .; CDR3 protein: CASSQARSTDTQYF
V gene: TRBV27; CDR3 length: 12; D gene: .; CDR3 protein: CASSLPNQPQHF
V gene: TRBV6-4; CDR3 length: 14; D gene: .; CDR3 protein: CASPRMALLGEQFF
V gene: TRBV5-4; CDR3 length: 18; D gene: TRBD2; CDR3 protein: CASSQGATGTSGTDTQYF
V gene: TRBV9; CDR3 length: 12; D gene: .; CDR3 protein: CASSVSYNEQFF
V gene: TRBV7-2; CDR3 length: 12; D gene: .; CDR3 protein: CASSSSGYEQYF
V gene: TRBV7-9; CDR3 length: 12; D gene: .; CDR3 protein: CASSLSGGELFF
V gene: TRBV4-3; CDR3 length: 16; D gene: TRBD2; CDR3 protein: CASSQDLAELYNEQFF
V gene: TRBV5-4; CDR3 length: 15; D gene: .; CDR3 protein: CASSLGWAHSYEQYF
V gene: TRBV15; CDR3 length: 15; D gene: TRBD1; CDR3 protein: CATSRETGANEKLFF
V gene: TRBV29-1; CDR3 length: 13; D gene: .; CDR3 protein: CSVEVPGSYEQYF
V gene: TRBV27; CDR3 length: 16; D gene: .; CDR3 protein: CASSLFGDGGNQPQHF
V gene: TRBV6-1; CDR3 length: 13; D gene: .; CDR3 protein: CASSEGGGTEAFF
V gene: TRBV7-8; CDR3 length: 16; D gene: .; CDR3 protein: CASSFYPRENSYGYTF
V gene: TRBV5-4; CDR3 length: 13; D gene: .; CDR3 protein: CASRIRENTEAFF
V gene: TRBV19; CDR3 length: 13; D gene: .; CDR3 protein: CASSPGLSYEQYF
V gene: TRBV28; CDR3 length: 14; D gene: TRBD2; CDR3 protein: CASRPGLGRETQYF
V gene: TRBV4-3; CDR3 length: 15; D gene: .; CDR3 protein: CASSQQRTANYGYTF
V gene: TRBV27; CDR3 length: 14; D gene: .; CDR3 protein: CASSLLEGSDTQYF
V gene: TRBV11-2; CDR3 length: 15; D gene: .; CDR3 protein: CASSPLTGTIYEQYF
V gene: TRBV19; CDR3 length: 14; D gene: .; CDR3 protein: CASTDYSFTDTQYF
V gene: TRBV7-7; CDR3 length: 18; D gene: .; CDR3 protein: CASSRWIVPQSRANVLTF
V gene: TRBV14; CDR3 length: 14; D gene: .; CDR3 protein: CASSQSETYYEQYF
V gene: TRBV28; CDR3 length: 16; D gene: TRBD2; CDR3 protein: CASSPKRLAGYGEQFF
V gene: TRBV7-9; CDR3 length: 13; D gene: .; CDR3 protein: CASSLAAAYGYTF
V gene: TRBV7-3; CDR3 length: 18; D gene: .; CDR3 protein: CASSDWARLQSRANVLTF
V gene: TRBV7-9; CDR3 length: 15; D gene: .; CDR3 protein: CASTLDSSGANVLTF
V gene: TRBV4-2; CDR3 length: 17; D gene: .; CDR3 protein: CASSQGYGGKIQETQYF
V gene: TRBV28; CDR3 length: 14; D gene: .; CDR3 protein: CASSFLGETGELFF
V gene: TRBV5-5; CDR3 length: 16; D gene: TRBD2; CDR3 protein: CASSWPGLAGGETQYF
V gene: TRBV9; CDR3 length: 17; D gene: TRBD2; CDR3 protein: CASSEGLAGEGTGELFF
V gene: TRBV4-1; CDR3 length: 17; D gene: TRBD2; CDR3 protein: CASSHQGLAGGYNEQFF
V gene: TRBV4-1; CDR3 length: 15; D gene: TRBD2; CDR3 protein: CASSQGTSGSDEQFF
V gene: TRBV5-4; CDR3 length: 13; D gene: .; CDR3 protein: CASSPGPPREQYF